A selection of T cell receptor beta chains follows, all from one sample in a study of CD8+CD57+ T cells in acquired aplastic anemia. TCRdb redid the calling of the reads with MiXCR, one entry per CDR3 protein. Altogether 150,000 to 200,000 distinct CDR3 sequences are present, about 47% being singletons, with the ten largest covering approximately 2.9%. Sample: sorted CD4+, CD8+, or CD8+CD57+ T cells (not recorded which) from PBMCs. Receptors were obtained from a human donor in good health. The CDR3 runs from the conserved cysteine through the conserved F or W. A D gene is named only where the DNA matches it firmly. A row's size may be missing; if present it is once, few, many or a size class.

DNA,CDR3,D,J,size,V
TGTGCCATCGCGAATCAAGGCAATAATTCACCCCTCCACTTT,CAIANQGNNSPLHF,NA,TRBJ1-6,NA,TRBV10-3
TGTGCCAGCAGCCAAACAGGAGAGAGCAATCAGCCCCAGCATTTT,CASSQTGESNQPQHF,NA,TRBJ1-5,NA,TRBV7-9
TGTGCCAGTAGTAAGGACAGCGGCAATCAGCCCCAGCATTTT,CASSKDSGNQPQHF,NA,TRBJ1-5,many,TRBV19
TGTGCCAGTAGTATCGGACGGATCTCTGGAAACACCATATATTTT,CASSIGRISGNTIYF,NA,TRBJ1-3,many,TRBV19
TGTGCCAGCGTAGCGGGCTCTGGGGCCAACGTCCTGACTTTC,CASVAGSGANVLTF,TRBD2,TRBJ2-6,NA,TRBV5-4
TGCAGTGCTAGAGGTTCTTGGGAAAAGGATAATTCACCCCTCCACTTT,CSARGSWEKDNSPLHF,NA,TRBJ1-6,NA,TRBV20-1
TGCGCCAGCAGCTTTGTGTTGGAGACCCAGTACTTC,CASSFVLETQYF,NA,TRBJ2-5,NA,TRBV5-1
TGTGCCAGCAGACCAGGGGTAGGAAACACCATATATTTT,CASRPGVGNTIYF,NA,TRBJ1-3,many,TRBV12-3/TRBV12-4
TGCAGTGCTAGGTTAGCGGGAGGGCCTGGCACAGATACGCAGTATTTT,CSARLAGGPGTDTQYF,TRBD2,TRBJ2-3,many,TRBV20-1
TGTGCCACCAGTGACACCCCACCCAGGAACACTGAAGCTTTCTTT,CATSDTPPRNTEAFF,NA,TRBJ1-1,few,TRBV24-1
TGTGCCAGCAGTGAGGCTAGCGGGACCTACGAGCAGTACTTC,CASSEASGTYEQYF,TRBD2,TRBJ2-7,NA,TRBV2
TGTGCCAGTAGTATTGGAGGTACGAGCGGGGGGACCGGGGAGCTGTTTTTT,CASSIGGTSGGTGELFF,TRBD2,TRBJ2-2,NA,TRBV19
TGTGCCAGCAGCTACCCAGGGGTGCCGGGTGGCTACACCTTC,CASSYPGVPGGYTF,NA,TRBJ1-2,once,TRBV7-9
TGCCGGGGCCGAGCAGGGGGTTCAAGAGCTTTCTTT,CRGRAGGSRAFF,TRBD1,TRBJ1-1,few,TRBV20-1
TGTGCCATCAGTGAGACTACCGGGGAGCTGTTTTTT,CAISETTGELFF,NA,TRBJ2-2,NA,TRBV10-3
TGTGCCACCAGCAGATCTCGACAGGGGGGTAGCAATCAGCCCCAGCATTTT,CATSRSRQGGSNQPQHF,TRBD1,TRBJ1-5,NA,TRBV15
TGTGCCATCAGGAGAGACGGCTACGAGCAGTACTTC,CAIRRDGYEQYF,NA,TRBJ2-7,NA,TRBV10-3
TGTGCCAGTAGTATCCCGGCCCTAGCGGGAGAGGCCGGGGAGCTGTTTTTT,CASSIPALAGEAGELFF,TRBD2,TRBJ2-2,many,TRBV19
TGTGCCAGCAGCGTAGAGGGGCAATATAATTCACCCCTCCACTTT,CASSVEGQYNSPLHF,NA,TRBJ1-6,once,TRBV9
TGCGCCAGCAGCTTAGCCACTGAAGCTTTCTTT,CASSLATEAFF,NA,TRBJ1-1,few,TRBV10-2
TGTGCCAGCAGCTTACCCCCCTCGGGACAGTCACAAGAGACCCAGTACTTC,CASSLPPSGQSQETQYF,TRBD1,TRBJ2-5,many,TRBV13
TGTGCCAGCAGGATACAGGGTTCACCCCTCCACTTT,CASRIQGSPLHF,NA,TRBJ1-6,few,TRBV2
TGCAGCGTTGAGCAGGGGGCGGACTATGGCTACACCTTC,CSVEQGADYGYTF,TRBD1,TRBJ1-2,few,TRBV29-1
TGTGCTAGCAGTGAAGAGATGAGGGGTGAAGCTTTCTTT,CASSEEMRGEAFF,NA,TRBJ1-1,NA,TRBV2
TGTGCCAGTAGTATTGTCCGCACCGGGGAGCTGTTTTTT,CASSIVRTGELFF,NA,TRBJ2-2,NA,TRBV19
TGCAGTGCTAGGATCGGACTAGCGGGAAACTCTGGGGCCAACGTCCTGACTTTC,CSARIGLAGNSGANVLTF,TRBD2,TRBJ2-6,NA,TRBV20-1
TGCAGTGTTCTAGCGGGACCGAGAGATACGCAGTATTTT,CSVLAGPRDTQYF,TRBD2,TRBJ2-3,NA,TRBV20-1
TGTGCCAGCAGGGCGGGACTACTGAGCAATCAGCCCCAGCATTTT,CASRAGLLSNQPQHF,NA,TRBJ1-5,once,TRBV2
TGTGCCAGCGGGCGGCTAGCGGTAGATACGCAGTATTTT,CASGRLAVDTQYF,TRBD2,TRBJ2-3,few,TRBV6-2/TRBV6-3
TGTGCCAGTAGTAGCTGGGGGTGGACTGAAGCTTTCTTT,CASSSWGWTEAFF,NA,TRBJ1-1,NA,TRBV19
TGTGCCAGCAGTGAGACAGGGGGCGTAGATATGCAGTATTTT,CASSETGGVDMQYF,TRBD1,TRBJ2-3,once,TRBV25-1
TGTGCCAGCAGCTCCCACCAGGGACGCCCCTACGAGCAGTACTTC,CASSSHQGRPYEQYF,NA,TRBJ2-7,NA,TRBV7-9
TGTGCCAGTAGTTTAGGCGGGACAGACGAGCACTACGAGCAGTACTTC,CASSLGGTDEHYEQYF,NA,TRBJ2-7,NA,TRBV19
TGTGCCATCAGTGAGTCGGGGAGGGGAAATCAGCCCCAGCATTTT,CAISESGRGNQPQHF,NA,TRBJ1-5,NA,TRBV10-3
TGTGCCACCAGCAGAGATAGGGCTAATGAAAAACTGTTTTTT,CATSRDRANEKLFF,NA,TRBJ1-4,NA,TRBV15
TGTGCCAGCAGTTACTCGCCAGAAGCATCGGGCTATGGCTACACCTTC,CASSYSPEASGYGYTF,NA,TRBJ1-2,NA,TRBV10-3
TGTGCCAGCAGTTCTCAGTCCGCAGATGCGCAGTATTTT,CASSSQSADAQYF,NA,TRBJ2-3,NA,TRBV12-3/TRBV12-4
TGTGCCAGCAGCTTAGGCAGGGAACGGGAGCAGTACTTC,CASSLGREREQYF,NA,TRBJ2-7,NA,TRBV7-8
TGTGCCACCAGCAGCCGTTTGGGTAGCGGGAGGGCTTTTGAGCAGTTCTTC,CATSSRLGSGRAFEQFF,TRBD2,TRBJ2-1,many,TRBV15
TGCGCCAGCACGGTCCGACAGGGGGGGTCCGAGCAGTACTTC,CASTVRQGGSEQYF,TRBD1,TRBJ2-7,NA,TRBV10-2
TGTGCCAGCAGCTTAGGGGGGACATCCTCCTACGAGCAGTACTTC,CASSLGGTSSYEQYF,NA,TRBJ2-7,NA,TRBV7-2
TGTGCCAGCAGCACCCGACCTACAGATACGCAGTATTTT,CASSTRPTDTQYF,NA,TRBJ2-3,few,TRBV7-3
TGTGCCAGCCTAGCGGGGGGGGAGCTGTTTTTT,CASLAGGELFF,TRBD2,TRBJ2-2,NA,TRBV19
TGTGCCACCAGTGATGCCAGGGGCTACGAGCAGTACTTC,CATSDARGYEQYF,NA,TRBJ2-7,many,TRBV24-1
TGTGCCAGCAGTGAAATTAGTACTGGGTCACCCCTCCACTTT,CASSEISTGSPLHF,NA,TRBJ1-6,many,TRBV6-1
TGTGCCTGGAGTTCGGGAGCCATTGACTATGGCTACACCTTC,CAWSSGAIDYGYTF,NA,TRBJ1-2,NA,TRBV30
TGTGCCACCCGACAGACATATAATTCACCCCTCCACTTT,CATRQTYNSPLHF,NA,TRBJ1-6,NA,TRBV28
TGTGCCAGCAACGCCCGGGTCATGAACACTGAAGCTTTCTTT,CASNARVMNTEAFF,NA,TRBJ1-1,once,TRBV7-2
TGTGCCAGCAGTGAATATACCCACGAGCAGTACTTC,CASSEYTHEQYF,NA,TRBJ2-7,many,TRBV25-1
TGTGCCAGCAGCCAAGAGCTCGGGTACTACGAGCAGTACTTC,CASSQELGYYEQYF,NA,TRBJ2-7,NA,TRBV3-1
TGTGCCAGCAGCCCTCCGATTCAGCGGGGCCGCGGGGAGACCCAGTACTTC,CASSPPIQRGRGETQYF,TRBD2,TRBJ2-5,NA,TRBV5-4
TGTGCCAGCAAGGCGATGCTAGGCTGGGAGACCCAGTACTTC,CASKAMLGWETQYF,NA,TRBJ2-5,NA,TRBV7-2
TGCGCCAGCAGCTGGCAGGGGACTAGCGGGTTGCAAGAGACCCAGTACTTC,CASSWQGTSGLQETQYF,TRBD2,TRBJ2-5,many,TRBV5-1
TGTGCCAGCAGTTGGACAGGGACCTACGAGCAGTACTTC,CASSWTGTYEQYF,TRBD1,TRBJ2-7,many,TRBV12-3/TRBV12-4